This T cell receptor beta chain was recovered during a study of T cell responses to AZD1222 COVID-19 vaccine listed by TCRdb under 2021. Concerning the study at large: AZD1222 recipients given second doses at about 4 weeks or at about 12 weeks were pooled, since spike-specific TCR depth and breadth were not found to differ between the two schedules. A total of 230 or so trial participants underwent TCR sequencing, of whom 207 received two doses of AZD1222 and about 25 received two doses of the MenACWY control vaccine. Enrollment into the trials was organized by age into subgroups of 18-55, 56-69 and 70-plus years, and those subgroups contained roughly 140, 27 and 60 TCR-sequenced participants, respectively.

What the time point label conveys for this sample: baseline before first vaccination. Vaccinee samples were obtained from the UK trials COV001 and COV002, which included a single-blind randomized controlled phase 2/3 trial of AZD1222 (ChAdOx1 nCoV-19) in healthy adults. For TCRbeta chain sequencing, PBMC samples were collected from trial participants at day 0 and at day 28 after the second dose. Concerning this clone: The target of this receptor is not known. No quality values exist for individual bases; no much larger clone is one base distant.

Summary of the overall study and its limitations: Most participants were white British and females outnumbered males, and the authors suggested that clonal diversity may have been underestimated. After two AZD1222 doses, both the breadth and the depth of spike-specific TCRs were significantly higher than at day 0 and than in MenACWY recipients. Epitopes outside the regions mutated in the B.1.351 and B.1.1.7 variants were reportedly recognized by nearly half of the unique spike-specific TCRs. The vaccine-associated CD4 TCRs covered the entire spike protein, and the dominant responses fell in regions 160-218 and 743-854. Conclusions about previously exposed vaccinees are limited, since just five or six AZD1222 recipients were seropositive for SARS-CoV-2 at baseline. No day 14 peak-response samples were available, so repertoires were characterized only after the peak T cell response. The 56-69-year group was small, and its depth increase did not reach significance, likely because of low power.

The CDR3 regions of human TCRbeta chains were analyzed by immunosequencing. As for the original processing: TCRs in the repertoires were compared against a reference library of SARS-CoV-2-specific TCRs that had been generated with the MIRA antigen-specificity platform. Breadth meant the fraction of unique TCRs that were SARS-CoV-2-associated, whereas depth meant the fraction of total T cells that were SARS-CoV-2-associated. Using the MIRA data, each spike-specific TCR was assigned both to the spike region to which the TCR was reactive and to a CD4 or CD8 class. Log10-transformed breadth and depth values were compared by one-way ANOVA with Sidak's multiple comparisons tests. TCRdb took over this immuneACCESS table, retaining in-frame rearrangements with V and J assigned. Such tables are incomplete; in checked studies, under half of the missing clones stem from an unresolved V gene, and the remainder is unexplained. Clone size and the V and J calls come from that table; the DNA yielded D and trimming. This sample holds 80,000 to 100,000 clones; more than 70% were observed only once. 10% to 15% of the sample is in the top ten clones.

Per the germline V gene, MNHEY is the CDR1 and SVGAGI is the CDR2. V gives up 0 bases and J gives up 4 bases, and the segment between their germline ends measures 13 bases. Measured from the cysteine to the phenylalanine, the CDR3 is 16 residues long. This entry keeps only the CDR3 DNA: 48 bases, framed from base 1. The V gene is TRBV6-5 and the J gene is TRBJ1-3, and TRBD1 may be the D gene, going by 6 matching bases. The source of this sequence is an adult in good health. Sequences were derived from peripheral blood, sampled on day 0 of AZD1222 vaccination. The DNA reads TGTGCCAGCAGTTACTCTACAGGGAGTCTCGGAAACACCATATATTTT. Translated, it reads CASSYSTGSLGNTIYF.